The 15 T cell receptor beta chains presented below share a single source sample, sequenced in a study of graft-versus-host responses after intestinal transplantation. Their antigens remain unidentified. Using immunoSEQ multiplex PCR, the repertoire was profiled, and TCRdb retains in-frame clones only, with some absent. This sample has about 88,000 clones, with 94% found just once. This sample comprised unstimulated CD4+ T cells sorted from spleen or lymph node cells, obtained before transplant. The receptors stem from a human donor who was the organ donor for an intestinal transplant.

The J gene is TRBJ2-5, the V gene TRBV7-2; maybe TRBD1 (6 bases). Germline CDR1 and CDR2: SGHTA and FQGNSA. V dropped 5 bases and J dropped 3 bases, with 19 bases sitting between them. The CDR3 is 16 residues long. The CDR3 loop reads CASSLNRAGAKETQYF. The CDR3 DNA reads TGTGCCAGCAGCCTAAACAGGGCAGGGGCAAAAGAGACCCAGTACTTC.

The CDR3: CASSFLSNQPQHF. The CDR3 DNA follows: TGTGCCAGCAGTTTTCTTAGCAATCAGCCCCAGCATTTT. V and J are TRBV28 and TRBJ1-5, with D hard to call. Germline CDR1 MDHEN, CDR2 SYDVKM. This CDR3 comprises 13 residues. The V gene lost 3 bases and the J gene lost 0 bases, with 3 bases spanning the gap.

The chain joins TRBV19 to TRBJ2-3, with TRBD2 matching over 9 bases. CDR3 length: 15 residues. Germline V lookup: CDR1 LNHDA, CDR2 SQIVND (reference sequence). The trim removed 5 bases at V and 4 bases at J, leaving 7 bases unmatched. The CDR3 loop reads CASSPSGGRSDTQYF. Here the CDR3 DNA reads TGTGCCAGTAGTCCCAGCGGGGGGAGGTCAGATACGCAGTATTTT.

The chain joins TRBV27 to TRBJ2-2, with D perhaps matching TRBD1 (5 bases). The length of the CDR3 is 15 residues. Germline V lookup: CDR1 MNHEY, CDR2 SMNVEV (reference sequence). The ends were cut back, 2 bases at V and 5 bases at J, with 12 bases in the middle. The CDR3 sequence is CASSLGARVTGELFF. The CDR3 DNA reads TGTGCCAGCAGTTTAGGGGCCCGGGTTACCGGGGAGCTGTTTTTT.

The CDR3 nucleotides are TGTGGCACTGGTCACAGGATAACGAAAGCCTATGGCTACACCTTC. As protein: CGTGHRITKAYGYTF. The gene calls are TRBV8-2 and TRBJ1-2; whether TRBD1, the table's D call, matches the DNA was not checked. TRBV8-2 is assigned pseudogene status. There are 15 residues in the CDR3.

The chain employs TRBV9 and TRBJ2-1; 8 nucleotides line up with TRBD2. This CDR3 spans 17 amino acids. Germline CDR1 and CDR2: SGDLS and YYNGEE. Trimming at V came to 4 bases and at J to 2 bases, leaving 11 bases not matched to a gene. The chain's CDR3 is CASSPTPTSGTYNEQFF. The CDR3 DNA reads as TGTGCCAGCAGCCCAACCCCCACTAGCGGAACCTACAATGAGCAGTTCTTC.

This sequence joins TRBV5-1 and TRBJ1-2, with D possibly being TRBD1 (5 bases). CDR3 length equals 14 residues. The V end lost 3 bases, the J end lost 0 bases, and 9 bases lay between the germline ends. Germline V gene sequence: CDR1 SGHRS, CDR2 YFSETQ. The CDR3 DNA reads TGCGCCAGCAGCTCGGGAGGGGCTAACTATGGCTACACCTTC. Encoded protein: CASSSGGANYGYTF.

This chain links TRBV6-1 with TRBJ2-3; maybe TRBD1 (6 bases). The CDR3 is made up of 18 amino acids. Deletions cut 4 bases from V and 7 bases from J, with 27 bases between. The germline gives CDR1 MNHNS, CDR2 SASEGT. CDR3: CASSANQQGLRRANTQYF. CDR3 DNA sequence: TGTGCCAGCAGTGCAAACCAACAGGGTTTACGGCGTGCTAATACGCAGTATTTT.

The chain is built from TRBV11-1 and TRBJ2-7; possibly TRBD1 for D (6 bases). V lost 4 bases to trimming and J lost 3 bases, with 13 bases between them. Germline V gives CDR1 SGHAT, CDR2 FQDESV (reference sequence). This CDR3 has 14 residues. CDR3 protein: CASSSQQGSYEQYF. In DNA, the CDR3 is TGTGCCAGCAGCTCCCAACAGGGAAGCTACGAGCAGTACTTC. The variable domain in full, completed from reference TRBV11-1 and TRBJ2-7, reads EAEVAQSPRYKITEKSQAVAFWCDPISGHATLYWYRQILGQGPELLVQFQDESVVDDSQLPKDRFSAERLKGVDSTLKIQPAELGDSAMYLCASSSQQGSYEQYFGPGTRLTVT.

The V and J genes are TRBV10-1 and TRBJ2-7; 11 bases map to TRBD2. V lost 4 bases, J lost 4 bases, and 9 bases stayed unmatched. The germline V gene encodes CDR1 WNHNN and CDR2 SYGVQD (reference sequence). The CDR3 has 16 residues. The DNA of the CDR3 is TGCGCCAGCAGTGGGCGGACTAGCGGGCCTGGGTACGAGCAGTACTTC. This encodes CASSGRTSGPGYEQYF.

The V gene is TRBV4-1, the J gene TRBJ1-4; D remains ambiguous. Trimming shortened V by 0 bases and J by 0 bases, and 17 bases separated the two germline ends. This CDR3 region has 19 residues. The germline gives CDR1 MGHRA, CDR2 YSYEKL. The CDR3 coding sequence is TGCGCCAGCAGCCAAGATCCCTGGACCGTATCAGCAACTAATGAAAAACTGTTTTTT. This sequence encodes CASSQDPWTVSATNEKLFF.

This clone was counted a single time. No conserved phenylalanine or tryptophan ends this CDR3, so it is likely a read error. CDR3 sequence: CASSLASSGVTDTQYL. As DNA, the CDR3 is TGCGCCAGCAGCTTGGCCTCTAGCGGGGTCACAGATACGCAGTATCTT. The chain uses TRBV5-1 and TRBJ2-3, with 9 bases that match TRBD2. J lost 2 bases, V lost 0 bases, and 4 bases had no gene match. The CDR3 covers 16 residues. The germline CDR1 and CDR2 sequences are SGHRS and YFSETQ.

In its sample, this clone was seen once. The chain is built from TRBV28 and TRBJ2-3; TRBD2 matches 12 bases. The CDR3 consists of 15 residues. Germline V gene lookup returns CDR1 MDHEN and CDR2 SYDVKM. With V trimmed by 6 bases and J by 7 bases, 8 bases remained unmatched. CDR3 sequence: CASRVTSGGAYTQYF. In nucleotides, the CDR3 is TGTGCCAGCAGGGTGACTAGCGGGGGTGCTTATACGCAGTATTTT.

This chain connects TRBV7-9 to TRBJ1-5; D unclear. This CDR3 has 13 amino acids. Between the trimmed V and J ends, which lost 2 bases and 4 bases, there was a span of 6 bases. Germline assignment: CDR1 SEHNR and CDR2 FQNEAQ (reference sequence). The CDR3 DNA reads TGTGCCAGCAGCTTATCGACAAATCAGCCCCAGCATTTT. The encoded protein is CASSLSTNQPQHF.

This chain uses TRBV7-9 with TRBJ1-1; D is unresolved. There are 13 residues in the CDR3. The germline V and J ends were trimmed by 2 bases and 1 base, with 5 bases remaining between them. Germline lookup yields CDR1 SEHNR and CDR2 FQNEAQ (reference sequence). CDR3 DNA: TGTGCCAGCAGCTTATATGGGAACACTGAAGCTTTCTTT. Protein sequence: CASSLYGNTEAFF.